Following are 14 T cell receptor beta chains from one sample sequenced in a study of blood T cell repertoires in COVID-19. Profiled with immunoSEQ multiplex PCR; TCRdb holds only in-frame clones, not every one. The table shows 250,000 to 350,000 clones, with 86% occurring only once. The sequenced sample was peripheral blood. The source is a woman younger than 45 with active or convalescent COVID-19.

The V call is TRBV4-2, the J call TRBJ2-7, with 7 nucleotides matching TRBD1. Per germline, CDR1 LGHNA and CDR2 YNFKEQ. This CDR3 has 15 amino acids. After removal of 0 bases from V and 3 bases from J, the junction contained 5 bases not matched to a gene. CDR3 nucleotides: TGTGCCAGCAGCCAAGACCAGACAGGGCGCTACGAGCAGTACTTC. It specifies CASSQDQTGRYEQYF.

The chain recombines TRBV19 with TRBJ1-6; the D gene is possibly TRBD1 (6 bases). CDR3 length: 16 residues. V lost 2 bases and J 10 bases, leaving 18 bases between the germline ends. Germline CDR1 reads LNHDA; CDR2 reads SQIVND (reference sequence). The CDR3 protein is CASSINGPGGGSPLHF. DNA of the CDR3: TGTGCCAGTAGTATAAACGGTCCTGGGGGGGGCTCACCCCTCCACTTT.

The CDR3 sequence is CASSQDRASGGNTQYF. The CDR3 region has the DNA TGCGCCAGCAGCCAAGATCGGGCTAGCGGGGGAAATACGCAGTATTTT. V usage is TRBV4-3 and J usage is TRBJ2-3; TRBD2 matches 10 bases. Losses at the gene ends were 0 bases for V and 7 bases for J; bases not matched to a gene: 7. CDR3 length: 16 amino acids. Germline V CDR1 and CDR2: LGHNA, YSLEER.

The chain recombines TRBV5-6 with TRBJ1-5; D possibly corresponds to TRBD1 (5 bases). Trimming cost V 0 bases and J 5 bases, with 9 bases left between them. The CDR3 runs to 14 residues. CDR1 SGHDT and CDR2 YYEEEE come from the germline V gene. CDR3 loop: CASSLAGGDQPQHF. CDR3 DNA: TGTGCCAGCAGCTTGGCGGGGGGGGATCAGCCCCAGCATTTT.

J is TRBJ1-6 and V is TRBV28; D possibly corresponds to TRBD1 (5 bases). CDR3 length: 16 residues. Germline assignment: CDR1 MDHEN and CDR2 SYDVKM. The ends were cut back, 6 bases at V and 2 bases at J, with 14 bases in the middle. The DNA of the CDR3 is TGTGCCAGCAGGAATCGGGGGGAGCCCTATAATTCACCCCTCCACTTT. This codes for CASRNRGEPYNSPLHF.

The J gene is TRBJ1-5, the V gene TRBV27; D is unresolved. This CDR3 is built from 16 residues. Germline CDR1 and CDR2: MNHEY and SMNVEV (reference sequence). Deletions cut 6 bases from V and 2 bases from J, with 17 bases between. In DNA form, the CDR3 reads TGTGCCAGCAGCCAACCTCCCAACAGTGGCAATCAGCCCCAGCATTTT. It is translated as CASSQPPNSGNQPQHF.

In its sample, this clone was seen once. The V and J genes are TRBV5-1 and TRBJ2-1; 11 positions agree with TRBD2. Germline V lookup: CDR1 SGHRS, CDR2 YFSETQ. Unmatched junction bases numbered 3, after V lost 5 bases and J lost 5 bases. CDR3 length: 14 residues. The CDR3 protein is CASRTSGANNEQFF. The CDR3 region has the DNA TGCGCCAGCAGGACTAGCGGGGCCAACAATGAGCAGTTCTTC. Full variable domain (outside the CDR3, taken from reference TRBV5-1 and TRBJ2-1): KAGVTQTPRYLIKTRGQQVTLSCSPISGHRSVSWYQQTPGQGLQFLFEYFSETQRNKGNFPGRFSGRQFSNSRSEMNVSTLELGDSALYLCASRTSGANNEQFFGPGTRLTVL.

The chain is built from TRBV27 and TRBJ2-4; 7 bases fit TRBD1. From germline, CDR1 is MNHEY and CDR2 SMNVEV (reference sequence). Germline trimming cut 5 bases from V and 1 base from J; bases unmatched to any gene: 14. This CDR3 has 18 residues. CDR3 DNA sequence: TGTGCCAGCAGTATGATAACAGGGGAAGCTGTCGCCAAAAACATTCAGTACTTC. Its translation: CASSMITGEAVAKNIQYF.

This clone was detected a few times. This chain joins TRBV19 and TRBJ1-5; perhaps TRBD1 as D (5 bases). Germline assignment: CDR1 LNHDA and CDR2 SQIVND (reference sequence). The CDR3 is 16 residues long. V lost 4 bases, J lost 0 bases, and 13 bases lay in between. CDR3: CASSKGRDYSNQPQHF. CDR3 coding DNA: TGTGCCAGTAGTAAGGGTAGGGACTATAGCAATCAGCCCCAGCATTTT.

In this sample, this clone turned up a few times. DNA of the CDR3: TGTGCCAGCAGTTCGGGACTAGCGGGGCCGAGGATTGGGGAGCTGTTTTTT. This translates into CASSSGLAGPRIGELFF. The V and J genes are TRBV6-2 or TRBV6-3 and TRBJ2-2; TRBD2 matches 13 bases. The CDR3 is made up of 17 amino acids. With 4 bases clipped from V and 8 bases from J, the junction kept 10 bases outside the gene matches. The germline CDR1 and CDR2 sequences are MNHEY and SVGEGT.

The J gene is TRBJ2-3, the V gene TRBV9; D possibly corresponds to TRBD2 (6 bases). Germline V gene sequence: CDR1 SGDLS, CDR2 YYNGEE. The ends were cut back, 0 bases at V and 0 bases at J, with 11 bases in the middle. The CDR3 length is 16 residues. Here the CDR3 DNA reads TGTGCCAGCAGCGTAGAGGCGGGGTCTAGCACAGATACGCAGTATTTT. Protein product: CASSVEAGSSTDTQYF.

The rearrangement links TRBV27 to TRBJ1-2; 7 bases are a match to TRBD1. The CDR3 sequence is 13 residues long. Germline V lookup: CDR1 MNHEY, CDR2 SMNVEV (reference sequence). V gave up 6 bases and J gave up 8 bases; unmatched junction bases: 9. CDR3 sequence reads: CASRTGQGGGYTF. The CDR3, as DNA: TGTGCCAGCAGGACAGGGCAAGGCGGGGGCTACACCTTC.

The CDR3 sequence: CASSPFQAGELFF. The CDR3, as DNA: TGTGCCAGCAGCCCCTTTCAGGCCGGGGAGCTGTTTTTT. The rearrangement uses TRBV7-3 and TRBJ2-2; no clear D. Germline CDR1 reads SGHTA; CDR2 reads FQGTGA. CDR3 length: 13 residues. V lost 5 bases and J lost 6, with 10 bases in between.

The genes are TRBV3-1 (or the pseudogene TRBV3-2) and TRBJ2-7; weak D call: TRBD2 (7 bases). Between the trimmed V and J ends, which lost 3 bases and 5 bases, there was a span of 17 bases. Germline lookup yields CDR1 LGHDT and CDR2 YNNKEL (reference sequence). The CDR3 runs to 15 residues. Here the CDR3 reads CASSQGGALNNEQYF. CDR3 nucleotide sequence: TGTGCCAGCAGCCAGGGGGGGGCACTGAACAACGAGCAGTACTTC.